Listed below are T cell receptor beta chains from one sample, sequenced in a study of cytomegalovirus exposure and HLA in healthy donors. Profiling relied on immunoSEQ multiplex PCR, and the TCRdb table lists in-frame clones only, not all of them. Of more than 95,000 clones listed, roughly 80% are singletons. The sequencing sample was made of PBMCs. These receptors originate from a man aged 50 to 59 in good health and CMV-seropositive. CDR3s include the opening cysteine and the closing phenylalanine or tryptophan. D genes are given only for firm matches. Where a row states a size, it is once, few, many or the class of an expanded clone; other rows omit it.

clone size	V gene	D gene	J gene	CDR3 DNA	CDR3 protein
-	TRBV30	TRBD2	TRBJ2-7	TGTGCCTGGAGTGTACGTACTAGCGGGAGTCACTCCTACGAGCAGTACTTC	CAWSVRTSGSHSYEQYF
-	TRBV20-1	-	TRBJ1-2	TGCAGTGCCTCGTCGAGCTATGGCTACACCTTC	CSASSSYGYTF
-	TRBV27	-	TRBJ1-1	TGTGCCAGCAGTTTATCGGCAGGGGTAACTGAAGCCTTCTTT	CASSLSAGVTEAFF
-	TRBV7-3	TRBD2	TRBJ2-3	TGTGCCAGCAGCTTAACGTGGGGAGGGCGTTCTAGCACAGATACGCAGTATTTT	CASSLTWGGRSSTDTQYF
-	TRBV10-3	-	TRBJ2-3	TGTGCCATCAGTGAAGTAGCGGAGAAGAGAGATACGCAGTATTTT	CAISEVAEKRDTQYF
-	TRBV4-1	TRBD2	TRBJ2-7	TGCGCCAGCAGCCAAACTAGCGGGAGCAACTACGAGCAGTACTTC	CASSQTSGSNYEQYF
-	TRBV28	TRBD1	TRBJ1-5	TGTGCCAGCAGTTTATTGTTCCCCCCTCGACAGGGGGTCAATCAGCCCCAGCATTTT	CASSLLFPPRQGVNQPQHF
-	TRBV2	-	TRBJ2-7	TGTGCCAGCATTGGGGACAATCCTTCCTACGAGCAGTACTTC	CASIGDNPSYEQYF
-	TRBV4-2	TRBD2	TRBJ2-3	TGTGCCAGCAGCCAAGAAGCGGGAGGGCGCCGTGGGACGCAGTATTTT	CASSQEAGGRRGTQYF
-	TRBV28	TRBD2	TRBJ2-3	TGTGCCAGCAGTTTTGGGACTAGCGGCACAGATACGCAGTATTTT	CASSFGTSGTDTQYF
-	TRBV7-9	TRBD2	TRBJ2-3	TGTGCCAGCAGCTTACCCCTAGCGGGAGGCGATACTAGCACAGATACGCAGTATTTT	CASSLPLAGGDTSTDTQYF
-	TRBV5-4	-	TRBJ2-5	TGTGCCAGCAGCACCCGACTAACCTTACAAGAGACCCAGTACTTC	CASSTRLTLQETQYF
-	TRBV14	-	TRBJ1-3	TGTGCCAGCAGCCACTACCGGGAGCTTGGAAACACCATATATTTT	CASSHYRELGNTIYF
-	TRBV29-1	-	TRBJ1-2	TGCAGCGTCGGGTCACAGGGATTTCGTGGCTACACCTTC	CSVGSQGFRGYTF
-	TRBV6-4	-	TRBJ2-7	TGTGCCAGCAGTGAACAGAACTCCTACGAGCAGTACTTC	CASSEQNSYEQYF
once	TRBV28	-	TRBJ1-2	TGTGCCAGCAGTCCACCTTCCAGGGGCAATGGCTACACCTTC	CASSPPSRGNGYTF
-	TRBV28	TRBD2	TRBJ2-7	TGTGCCAGCAGTCGTGGGACTAGCGGGAGGGCTATCTACGAGCAGTACTTC	CASSRGTSGRAIYEQYF
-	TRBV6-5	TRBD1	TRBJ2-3	TGTGCCAGCAGTTACCTTGGGGCAGGGGGCGAGGATACGCAGTATTTT	CASSYLGAGGEDTQYF
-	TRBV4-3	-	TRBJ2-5	TGCGCCAGCAGCCAAGGTGAGGGTTTTGGAGAGCAGTACTTC	CASSQGEGFGEQYF
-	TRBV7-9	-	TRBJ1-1	TGTGCCAGCAGCTTAGTCAGGGGACCATTGAACACTGAAGCTTTCTTT	CASSLVRGPLNTEAFF
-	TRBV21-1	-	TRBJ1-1	TGTGCCAGCAACCTCACCGGGACAGGGGGCACTGAAGCTTTCTTT	CASNLTGTGGTEAFF
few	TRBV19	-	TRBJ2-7	TGTGCCAGTAGTATAGTGCCCGGGAGTGATGAGCAGTACTTC	CASSIVPGSDEQYF
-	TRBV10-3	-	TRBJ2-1	TGTGCCATCAGTTTTAAGAGCTCCTACAATGAGCAGTTCTTC	CAISFKSSYNEQFF
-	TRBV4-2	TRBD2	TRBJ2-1	TGTGCCAGCAGCCGATCCGGGACTAGCGGGAGTTATGAGCAGTTCTTC	CASSRSGTSGSYEQFF
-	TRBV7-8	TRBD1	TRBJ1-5	TGTGCCAGCAGCTTATCGGAGACAGGGTTTGGTCAGCCCCAGCATTTT	CASSLSETGFGQPQHF
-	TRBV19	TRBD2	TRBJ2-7	TGTGCCAGTAGTTCTTACAACCCAAGCGGGAGGGCTGAGCAGTACTTC	CASSSYNPSGRAEQYF
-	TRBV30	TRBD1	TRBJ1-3	TGTGCCTGGGGACAGGGCGGTGGAAACACCATATATTTT	CAWGQGGGNTIYF
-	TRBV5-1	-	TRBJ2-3	TGCGCCAGCAGCTCTAGACAGAACACAGATACGCAGTATTTT	CASSSRQNTDTQYF
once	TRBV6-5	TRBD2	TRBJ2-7	TGTGCCAGCAGGCTAGCGGCCTCTTGGGGGGAGCAGTACTTC	CASRLAASWGEQYF
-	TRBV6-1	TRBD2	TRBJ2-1	TGTGCCAGCCGTACCGGACTAGGAGGCTACAATGAGCAGTTCTTC	CASRTGLGGYNEQFF
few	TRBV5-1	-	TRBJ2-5	TGCGCCAGCAGCTTGCCTAACCAAGAGACCCAGTACTTC	CASSLPNQETQYF